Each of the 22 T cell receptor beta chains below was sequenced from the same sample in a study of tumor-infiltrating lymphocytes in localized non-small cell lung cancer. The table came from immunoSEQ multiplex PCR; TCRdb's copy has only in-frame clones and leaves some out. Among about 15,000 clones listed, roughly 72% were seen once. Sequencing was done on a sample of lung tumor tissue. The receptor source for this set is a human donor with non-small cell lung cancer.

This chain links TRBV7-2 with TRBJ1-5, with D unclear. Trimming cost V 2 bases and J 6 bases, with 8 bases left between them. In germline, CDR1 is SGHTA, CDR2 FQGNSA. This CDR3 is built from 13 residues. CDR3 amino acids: CASSLIQGQPQHF. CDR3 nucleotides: TGTGCCAGCAGCTTAATCCAAGGTCAGCCCCAGCATTTT.

The CDR3, as DNA: TGTGCCAGCAGTCCCCCGACTCTGAACACTGAAGCTTTCTTT. It is translated as CASSPPTLNTEAFF. The gene calls are TRBV28 and TRBJ1-1, with D unclear. The CDR3 is 14 amino acids. CDR1 MDHEN and CDR2 SYDVKM come from the germline V gene. V lost 5 bases and J lost 0, with 10 bases in between.

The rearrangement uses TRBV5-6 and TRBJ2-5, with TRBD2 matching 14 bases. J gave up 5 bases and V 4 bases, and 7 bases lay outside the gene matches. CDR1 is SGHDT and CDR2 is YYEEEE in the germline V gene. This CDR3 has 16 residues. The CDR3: CASSGGLAGGVETQYF. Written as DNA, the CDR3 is TGTGCCAGCAGCGGCGGACTAGCGGGAGGTGTTGAGACCCAGTACTTC.

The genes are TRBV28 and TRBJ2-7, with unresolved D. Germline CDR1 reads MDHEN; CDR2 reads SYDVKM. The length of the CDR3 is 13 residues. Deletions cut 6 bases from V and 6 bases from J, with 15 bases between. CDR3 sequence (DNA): TGTGCCAGCAGGGGTCCCTCCCAACCCGAGCAGTACTTC. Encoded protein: CASRGPSQPEQYF.

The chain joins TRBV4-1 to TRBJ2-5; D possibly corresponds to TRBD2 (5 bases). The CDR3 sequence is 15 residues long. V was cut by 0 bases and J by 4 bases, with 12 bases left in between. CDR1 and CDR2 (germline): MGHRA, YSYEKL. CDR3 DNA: TGCGCCAGCAGCCAAGAGGGCGGGCTCGGAGAGACCCAGTACTTC. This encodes CASSQEGGLGETQYF.

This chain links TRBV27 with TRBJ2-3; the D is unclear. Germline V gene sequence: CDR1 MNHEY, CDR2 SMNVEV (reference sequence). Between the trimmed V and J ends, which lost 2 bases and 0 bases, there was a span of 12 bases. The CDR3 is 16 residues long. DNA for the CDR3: TGTGCCAGCAGTTTAATATCCCAGTCTAGCACAGATACGCAGTATTTT. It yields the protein CASSLISQSSTDTQYF.

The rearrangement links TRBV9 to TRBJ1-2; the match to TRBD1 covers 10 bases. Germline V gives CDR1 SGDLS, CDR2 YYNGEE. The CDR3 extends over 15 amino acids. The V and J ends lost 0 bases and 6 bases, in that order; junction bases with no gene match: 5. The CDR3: CASSVGGQGRDGYTF. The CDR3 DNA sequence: TGTGCCAGCAGCGTAGGGGGACAGGGGAGGGATGGCTACACCTTC.

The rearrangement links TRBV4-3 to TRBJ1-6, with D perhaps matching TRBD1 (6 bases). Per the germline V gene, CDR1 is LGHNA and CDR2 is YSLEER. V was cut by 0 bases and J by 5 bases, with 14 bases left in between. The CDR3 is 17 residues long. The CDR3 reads CASSQDRGAGNNSPLHF. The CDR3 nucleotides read TGCGCCAGCAGCCAAGATCGGGGGGCTGGGAATAATTCACCCCTCCACTTT.

The CDR3 DNA reads TGTGCCAGCAGCTTACAACCGGGACCCCAATACGAGCAGTACTTC. Its protein product is CASSLQPGPQYEQYF. V and J are TRBV7-2 and TRBJ2-7, with D perhaps matching TRBD1 or TRBD2 (5 bases each). Trimming took 2 bases from V and 4 from J, leaving 15 bases between them. Germline lookup yields CDR1 SGHTA and CDR2 FQGNSA. The CDR3 covers 15 residues.

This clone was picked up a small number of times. The CDR3 region is CAWSGNLYEQYF. CDR3 sequence (DNA): TGTGCCTGGAGTGGGAATCTCTACGAGCAGTACTTC. This chain uses TRBV30 with TRBJ2-7; no clear D gene. V lost 1 base, J lost 3 bases, and 7 bases lay in between. The CDR3 totals 12 residues. Germline CDR1 GTSNPN, CDR2 SVGIG (reference sequence).

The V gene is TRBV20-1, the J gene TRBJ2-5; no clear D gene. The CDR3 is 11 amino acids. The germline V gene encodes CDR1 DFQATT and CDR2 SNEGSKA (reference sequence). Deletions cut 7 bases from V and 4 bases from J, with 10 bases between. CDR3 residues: CSVPLRETQYF. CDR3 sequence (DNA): TGCAGTGTCCCCCTTAGAGAGACCCAGTACTTC.

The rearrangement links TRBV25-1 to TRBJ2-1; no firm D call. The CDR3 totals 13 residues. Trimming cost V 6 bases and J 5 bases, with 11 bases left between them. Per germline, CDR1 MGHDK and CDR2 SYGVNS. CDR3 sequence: CASRSFGDNEQFF. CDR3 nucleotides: TGTGCCAGCAGGTCGTTTGGGGACAATGAGCAGTTCTTC.

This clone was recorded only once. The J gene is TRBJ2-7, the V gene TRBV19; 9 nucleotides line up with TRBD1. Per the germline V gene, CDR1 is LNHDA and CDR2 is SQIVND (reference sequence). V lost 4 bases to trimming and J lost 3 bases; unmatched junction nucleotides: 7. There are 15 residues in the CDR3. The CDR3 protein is CASSRAGTGYYEQYF. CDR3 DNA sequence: TGTGCCAGTAGTAGAGCCGGGACAGGGTACTACGAGCAGTACTTC.

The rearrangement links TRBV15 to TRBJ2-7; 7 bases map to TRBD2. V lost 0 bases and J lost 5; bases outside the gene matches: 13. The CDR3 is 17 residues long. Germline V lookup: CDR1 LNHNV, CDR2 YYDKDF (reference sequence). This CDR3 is CATSRDMAGVPEDEQYF. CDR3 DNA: TGTGCCACCAGCAGAGACATGGCGGGAGTCCCGGAGGACGAGCAGTACTTC.

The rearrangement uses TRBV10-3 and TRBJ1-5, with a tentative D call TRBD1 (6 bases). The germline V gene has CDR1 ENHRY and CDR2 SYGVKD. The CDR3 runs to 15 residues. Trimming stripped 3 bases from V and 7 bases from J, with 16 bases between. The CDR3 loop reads CAISDPGNTGQPQHF. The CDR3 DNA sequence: TGTGCCATCAGTGACCCAGGGAACACAGGGCAGCCCCAGCATTTT.

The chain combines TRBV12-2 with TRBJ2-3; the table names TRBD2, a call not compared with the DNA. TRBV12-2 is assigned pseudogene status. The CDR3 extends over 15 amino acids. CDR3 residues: CASRLVVAPPDTQYF. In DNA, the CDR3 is TGTGCAAGTCGCTTAGTAGTCGCTCCCCCCGATACGCAGTATTTT.

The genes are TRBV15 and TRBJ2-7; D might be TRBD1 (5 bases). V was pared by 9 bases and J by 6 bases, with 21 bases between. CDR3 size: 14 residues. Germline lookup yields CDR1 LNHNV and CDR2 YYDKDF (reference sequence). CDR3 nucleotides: TGTGCCACAAGGGGCTGGGAATCTCGGTCCGAGCAGTACTTC. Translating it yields CATRGWESRSEQYF.

This CDR3 reads CASSLGTSGYNEQFF. CDR3 in DNA: TGTGCCAGCAGCTTAGGGACTAGCGGTTACAATGAGCAGTTCTTC. V is TRBV7-3 and J is TRBJ2-1, with 11 nucleotides matching TRBD2. The J segment lost 4 bases and the V segment lost 2 bases, leaving 1 base of the junction unmatched. Germline CDR1 reads SGHTA; CDR2 reads FQGTGA. This CDR3 region has 15 residues.

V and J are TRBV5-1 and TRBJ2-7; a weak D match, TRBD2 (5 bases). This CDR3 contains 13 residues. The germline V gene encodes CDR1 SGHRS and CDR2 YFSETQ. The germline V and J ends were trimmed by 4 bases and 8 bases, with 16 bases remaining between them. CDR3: CASSGERFSQQYF. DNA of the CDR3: TGCGCCAGCAGCGGGGAGCGGTTTAGCCAGCAGTACTTC.

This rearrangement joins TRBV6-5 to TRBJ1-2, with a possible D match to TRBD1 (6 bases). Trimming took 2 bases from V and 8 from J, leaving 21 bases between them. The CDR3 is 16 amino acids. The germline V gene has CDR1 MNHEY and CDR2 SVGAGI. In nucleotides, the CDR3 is TGTGCCAGCAGTTACGACCGAACACCCAGGGGTAGGGGCTACACCTTC. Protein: CASSYDRTPRGRGYTF.

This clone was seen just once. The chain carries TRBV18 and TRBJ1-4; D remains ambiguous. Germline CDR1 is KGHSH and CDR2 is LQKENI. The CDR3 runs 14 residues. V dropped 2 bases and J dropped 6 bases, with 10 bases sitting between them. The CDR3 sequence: CASSPTRVDEKLFF. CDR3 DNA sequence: TGTGCCAGCTCACCAACGAGGGTTGATGAAAAACTGTTTTTT. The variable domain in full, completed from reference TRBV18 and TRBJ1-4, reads NAGVMQNPRHLVRRRGQEARLRCSPMKGHSHVYWYRQLPEEGLKFMVYLQKENIIDESGMPKERFSAEFPKEGPSILRIQQVVRGDSAAYFCASSPTRVDEKLFFGSGTQLSVL.

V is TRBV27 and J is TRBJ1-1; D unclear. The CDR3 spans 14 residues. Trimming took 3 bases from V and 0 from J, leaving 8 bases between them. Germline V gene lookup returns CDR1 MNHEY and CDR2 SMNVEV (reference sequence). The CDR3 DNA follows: TGTGCCAGCAGTTTGGGTCCGATGAACACTGAAGCTTTCTTT. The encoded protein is CASSLGPMNTEAFF.